These T cell receptor beta chains were read from a single sample in a study of cytomegalovirus exposure and HLA in healthy donors. Data came from immunoSEQ multiplex PCR; TCRdb stores just in-frame clones and leaves some out. The table lists roughly 100,000 clones, 70% to 80% of them singletons, with about 0.8% in the top ten. The specimen sequenced was PBMCs. Every receptor here comes from a boy aged 5-17 years in good health and CMV-seronegative. CDR3s include the opening cysteine and the closing phenylalanine or tryptophan. The D gene is left open where the match is weak. Rows give clone size only sometimes, using once, few, many, or a class for an expanded clone.

D gene	clone size	V gene	J gene	CDR3 protein	CDR3 DNA
-	-	TRBV28	TRBJ1-6	CASSFPGRGGSPLHF	TGTGCCAGCAGTTTTCCCGGGAGGGGGGGTTCACCCCTCCACTTT
TRBD1	-	TRBV6-5	TRBJ2-7	CASSTGTGFPYEQYF	TGTGCCAGCAGTACAGGGACAGGCTTTCCCTACGAGCAGTACTTC
-	-	TRBV5-1	TRBJ2-7	CASSGTGKGEQYF	TGCGCCAGCAGCGGAACAGGAAAGGGCGAGCAGTACTTC
-	once	TRBV10-3	TRBJ1-4	CAISDTRANEKLFF	TGTGCCATCAGTGATACCCGAGCTAATGAAAAACTGTTTTTT
TRBD1	few	TRBV30	TRBJ1-1	CAWSVAGGTEAFF	TGTGCCTGGAGTGTAGCAGGGGGAACTGAAGCTTTCTTT
-	-	TRBV6-5	TRBJ1-1	CASSGGGDTEAFF	TGTGCCAGCAGTGGCGGGGGCGATACTGAAGCTTTCTTT
-	-	TRBV11-2	TRBJ2-6	CASSSRRVGSGANVLTF	TGTGCCAGCAGCTCCAGGAGGGTCGGCTCTGGGGCCAACGTCCTGACTTTC
TRBD2	-	TRBV2	TRBJ2-7	CASSSTSGSSYEQYF	TGTGCCAGCAGTTCGACTAGCGGGAGCTCCTACGAGCAGTACTTC
TRBD2	few	TRBV5-4	TRBJ2-3	CASRPGTSGGAGTDTQYF	TGTGCCAGCAGACCCGGGACTAGCGGGGGGGCGGGCACAGATACGCAGTATTTT
-	-	TRBV30	TRBJ2-1	CAWSIPGPVVF	TGTGCCTGGAGTATCCCGGGTCCCGTCGTCTTC
-	-	TRBV28	TRBJ2-1	CASTLGQTLGGNEQFF	TGTGCCAGCACCCTAGGGCAGACTTTGGGGGGCAATGAGCAGTTCTTC
-	-	TRBV5-1	TRBJ2-5	CASSLATAGETQYF	TGCGCCAGCAGCTTGGCTACGGCGGGGGAGACCCAGTACTTC
TRBD1	-	TRBV6-5	TRBJ1-5	CASSRRDRGNQPQHF	TGTGCCAGCAGCCGCCGGGACAGGGGGAATCAGCCCCAGCATTTT
TRBD2	few	TRBV6-4	TRBJ2-1	CASSDSTSGGHNEQFF	TGTGCCAGCAGTGACTCGACTAGCGGGGGCCACAATGAGCAGTTCTTC
-	-	TRBV28	TRBJ1-1	CATKVPPPGRQNTEAFF	TGTGCCACCAAAGTCCCTCCCCCCGGCAGACAGAACACTGAAGCTTTCTTT
-	-	TRBV2	TRBJ2-3	CASRTSQGSDTQYF	TGTGCCAGCAGGACATCGCAGGGATCAGATACGCAGTATTTT
-	-	TRBV28	TRBJ1-3	CASSLSYSSGNTIYF	TGTGCCAGCAGTTTAAGCTACAGCTCTGGAAACACCATATATTTT
-	-	TRBV9	TRBJ2-3	CASSPSEDNTDTQYF	TGTGCCAGCAGCCCTAGCGAGGACAACACAGATACGCAGTATTTT
-	-	TRBV7-2	TRBJ2-1	CASSLVMTNEQFF	TGTGCCAGCAGCTTAGTTATGACTAATGAGCAGTTCTTC
TRBD2	-	TRBV2	TRBJ2-1	CASSESRGNEQFF	TGTGCCAGCAGTGAATCGCGGGGGAATGAGCAGTTCTTC
-	-	TRBV28	TRBJ1-4	CASSWTANEKLFF	TGTGCCAGCAGTTGGACAGCTAATGAAAAACTGTTTTTT
-	-	TRBV12-5	TRBJ2-2	CASGLWTTNTGELFF	TGTGCTAGTGGTTTATGGACTACGAACACCGGGGAGCTGTTTTTT
-	-	TRBV2	TRBJ1-3	CASSGRTGGLWSSGNTIYF	TGTGCCAGCAGTGGACGGACGGGGGGGTTGTGGAGTTCTGGAAATACCATATATTTT
TRBD1	-	TRBV5-1	TRBJ1-4	CASTRRGQGNEKLFF	TGCGCCAGCACTCGACGGGGACAGGGGAATGAAAAACTGTTTTTT
TRBD2	-	TRBV6-5	TRBJ2-2	CASSYRDYLGGELFF	TGTGCCAGCAGTTACCGGGACTACCTTGGAGGGGAGCTGTTTTTT
-	-	TRBV7-9	TRBJ1-1	CASSLQGTQNTEAFF	TGTGCCAGCAGCTTACAGGGCACCCAGAACACTGAAGCTTTCTTT
TRBD2	-	TRBV30	TRBJ2-3	CAWSSSGRAGDTQYF	TGTGCCTGGAGTAGTAGCGGGAGGGCCGGAGATACGCAGTATTTT
-	few	TRBV10-3	TRBJ1-1	CAISESSGYTEAFF	TGTGCCATCAGTGAGTCGTCAGGGTACACTGAAGCTTTCTTT
-	-	TRBV5-4	TRBJ1-3	CASSDRSSSGNTIYF	TGTGCCAGCAGCGACAGGTCGTCCTCTGGAAACACCATATATTTT
-	-	TRBV6-5	TRBJ1-2	CASSPHSNYGYTF	TGTGCCAGCAGTCCCCACTCTAACTATGGCTACACCTTC
TRBD1	-	TRBV19	TRBJ1-5	CATRQGDWNQPQHF	TGTGCCACTCGACAGGGGGATTGGAATCAGCCCCAGCATTTT
TRBD1	few	TRBV2	TRBJ1-2	CASRRTGRGYTF	TGTGCCAGCAGGAGGACAGGCCGTGGCTACACCTTC
-	-	TRBV28	TRBJ1-1	CATQTPGTPNTEAFF	TGTGCCACCCAAACTCCCGGGACACCGAACACTGAAGCTTTCTTT
-	once	TRBV15	TRBJ2-4	CATSRVEDTIQYF	TGTGCCACCAGCAGAGTAGAGGATACCATTCAGTACTTC
-	-	TRBV28	TRBJ1-5	CASSFRTPSNQPQHF	TGTGCCAGCAGTTTTAGGACTCCAAGCAATCAGCCCCAGCATTTT
-	-	TRBV5-1	TRBJ1-6	CASSPLPGPPGSYNSPLHF	TGCGCCAGCAGCCCCCTCCCCGGGCCCCCGGGGTCCTATAATTCACCCCTCCACTTT
-	-	TRBV7-8	TRBJ1-3	CASSFTDLDGNTIYF	TGTGCCAGCAGCTTTACAGATCTCGACGGAAACACCATATATTTT
-	-	TRBV6-5	TRBJ1-3	CASSYSGGAGNTIYF	TGTGCCAGCAGTTACTCGGGGGGAGCTGGAAACACCATATATTTT
TRBD2	-	TRBV7-2	TRBJ2-1	CASSYRGGEQFF	TGTGCCAGCAGCTATCGGGGAGGGGAGCAGTTCTTC
-	-	TRBV28	TRBJ1-2	CASSLSREGDHGYTF	TGTGCCAGCAGTTTAAGCAGGGAAGGGGATCATGGCTACACCTTC
-	few	TRBV7-6	TRBJ1-1	CASSPNGIGLANTEAFF	TGTGCCAGCAGCCCGAACGGGATAGGCTTAGCGAACACTGAAGCTTTCTTT
-	-	TRBV20-1	TRBJ1-2	CSARDGYGYTF	TGCAGTGCTAGAGACGGGTATGGCTACACCTTC
-	few	TRBV4-2	TRBJ2-7	CASSQDPTSSYEQYF	TGTGCCAGCAGCCAAGACCCGACTAGCTCCTACGAGCAGTACTTC
TRBD1	-	TRBV28	TRBJ2-2	CAIQDRAHTGELFF	TGTGCCATCCAGGACAGGGCCCACACCGGGGAGCTGTTTTTT
-	few	TRBV27	TRBJ1-2	CASSTTNYGYTF	TGTGCCAGCAGTACAACTAACTATGGCTACACCTTC
TRBD1	-	TRBV11-3	TRBJ2-1	CASSRPGQGFVRNEQFF	TGTGCCAGCAGCCGGCCGGGACAGGGGTTTGTGAGAAATGAGCAGTTCTTC
-	-	TRBV29-1	TRBJ1-2	CSVEQVLGYGYTF	TGCAGCGTTGAGCAGGTTTTGGGTTATGGCTACACCTTC
-	-	TRBV7-9	TRBJ2-3	CASSSYVGGQTTDTQYF	TGTGCCAGCAGCTCGTACGTGGGGGGACAGACCACAGATACGCAGTATTTT
-	-	TRBV5-6	TRBJ2-1	CASSGGLHSYNEQFF	TGTGCCAGCAGCGGGGGACTCCATTCCTACAATGAGCAGTTCTTC
TRBD1	-	TRBV7-3	TRBJ1-2	CASSLRGGPEAVYGYTF	TGTGCCAGCAGCCTAAGAGGGGGCCCTGAGGCCGTCTATGGCTACACCTTC
-	few	TRBV4-1	TRBJ2-3	CASSYRSSTDTQYF	TGCGCCAGCAGCTACAGATCTAGCACAGATACGCAGTATTTT
-	-	TRBV7-9	TRBJ2-7	CASSFKADFYEQYF	TGTGCCAGCAGCTTTAAAGCGGATTTCTACGAGCAGTACTTC
TRBD1	few	TRBV19	TRBJ1-3	CASQTGGRSGNTIYF	TGTGCCAGCCAGACAGGGGGCCGTTCTGGAAACACCATATATTTT
-	-	TRBV27	TRBJ1-1	CASSLNGEGNTEAFF	TGTGCCAGCAGTTTGAATGGCGAGGGTAACACTGAAGCTTTCTTT
-	few	TRBV6-5	TRBJ1-3	CATSGARTVYF	TGTGCCACCTCCGGGGCAAGGACAGTTTATTTT